Listed below are T cell receptor beta chains from one sample, sequenced in a study of identical twins. Using its own MiXCR run on the 5' RACE reads, TCRdb lists one record per CDR3 protein. There are roughly 690,000 distinct CDR3 sequences in the sample; approximately 22% occur only once, and roughly 4.3% lies in the top ten. The sample also formed part of further work on T cells expressing NK-cell markers.

The sequenced sample was PBMCs. The origin of the receptors is a woman aged 18-35 years in good health. CDR3s include the opening cysteine and the closing phenylalanine or tryptophan. A D gene is named only where the DNA matches it firmly. Clone size is shown for a subset of rows, as once, few, many or a class of expanded clone.

v_gene: TRBV7-2
j_gene: TRBJ2-1
abundance: NA
d_gene: NA
len: 12
CDR3aa: CVSSLRENEQFF
CDR3nt: TGTGTCAGCAGCTTAAGGGAGAATGAGCAGTTCTTC

v_gene: TRBV20-1
j_gene: TRBJ2-1
abundance: few
d_gene: TRBD2
len: 12
CDR3aa: CSARTSGPGEFF
CDR3nt: TGCAGTGCTAGGACTAGCGGGCCCGGGGAGTTCTTC

v_gene: TRBV12-3/TRBV12-4
j_gene: TRBJ2-3
abundance: many
d_gene: TRBD1
len: 15
CDR3aa: CASRPGQGFTDTQYF
CDR3nt: TGTGCCAGCAGGCCGGGACAGGGGTTCACAGATACGCAGTATTTT

v_gene: TRBV20-1
j_gene: TRBJ1-2
abundance: NA
d_gene: TRBD1
len: 14
CDR3aa: CSATEGAANYGYTF
CDR3nt: TGCAGTGCTACTGAGGGGGCGGCTAACTATGGCTACACCTTC

v_gene: TRBV5-5
j_gene: TRBJ2-1
abundance: few
d_gene: NA
len: 13
CDR3aa: CASNIFGDTEQFF
CDR3nt: TGTGCCAGCAACATATTCGGGGACACTGAGCAGTTCTTC

v_gene: TRBV2
j_gene: TRBJ2-1
abundance: NA
d_gene: TRBD2
len: 15
CDR3aa: CASNPGTSGGWGQFF
CDR3nt: TGTGCCAGCAATCCCGGGACTAGCGGGGGGTGGGGGCAGTTCTTC

v_gene: TRBV20-1
j_gene: TRBJ1-1
abundance: few
d_gene: NA
len: 13
CDR3aa: CSARGALGTEAFF
CDR3nt: TGCAGTGCTAGAGGGGCCCTTGGCACTGAAGCTTTCTTT

v_gene: TRBV20-1
j_gene: TRBJ2-5
abundance: NA
d_gene: TRBD2
len: 16
CDR3aa: CSARGVSGRDQETQYF
CDR3nt: TGCAGTGCTAGAGGGGTTAGCGGGAGGGACCAAGAGACCCAGTACTTC

v_gene: TRBV6-5
j_gene: TRBJ2-1
abundance: few
d_gene: TRBD2
len: 15
CDR3aa: CASSYSGGGRDEQFF
CDR3nt: TGTGCCAGCAGTTACTCCGGGGGGGGTAGGGATGAGCAGTTCTTC

v_gene: TRBV5-1
j_gene: TRBJ2-7
abundance: many
d_gene: NA
len: 13
CDR3aa: CASSGTGSYEQYF
CDR3nt: TGCGCCAGCAGCGGCACAGGGTCCTACGAGCAGTACTTC

v_gene: TRBV9
j_gene: TRBJ2-1
abundance: NA
d_gene: TRBD2
len: 15
CDR3aa: CASSTQSGRFNEQFF
CDR3nt: TGTGCCAGCAGCACCCAGAGCGGGAGGTTCAATGAGCAGTTCTTC

v_gene: TRBV6-1
j_gene: TRBJ1-2
abundance: NA
d_gene: NA
len: 12
CDR3aa: CASSAIDYGYTF
CDR3nt: TGTGCCAGCAGTGCCATCGACTATGGCTACACCTTC

v_gene: TRBV12-3/TRBV12-4
j_gene: TRBJ2-1
abundance: NA
d_gene: NA
len: 11
CDR3aa: CASSWWNEQFF
CDR3nt: TGTGCCAGCAGTTGGTGGAATGAGCAGTTCTTC

v_gene: TRBV24-1
j_gene: TRBJ2-1
abundance: NA
d_gene: NA
len: 13
CDR3aa: CAISGQGQGEQFF
CDR3nt: TGTGCCATCTCTGGGCAGGGGCAGGGTGAGCAGTTCTTC

v_gene: TRBV4-3
j_gene: TRBJ2-5
abundance: few
d_gene: NA
len: 13
CDR3aa: CASSHGVRETQYF
CDR3nt: TGCGCCAGCAGCCACGGGGTGCGAGAGACCCAGTACTTC

v_gene: TRBV18
j_gene: TRBJ2-7
abundance: NA
d_gene: NA
len: 14
CDR3aa: CASSYGGAGEEQYF
CDR3nt: TGTGCCAGCTCATATGGGGGGGCTGGAGAAGAGCAGTACTTC

v_gene: TRBV29-1
j_gene: TRBJ1-1
abundance: many
d_gene: NA
len: 12
CDR3aa: CSVWRMNTEAFF
CDR3nt: TGCAGCGTTTGGAGAATGAACACTGAAGCTTTCTTT

v_gene: TRBV4-3
j_gene: TRBJ2-7
abundance: few
d_gene: NA
len: 18
CDR3aa: CASSQDPQSGLESYEQYF
CDR3nt: TGCGCCAGCAGCCAAGACCCCCAGTCCGGGTTGGAGTCCTACGAGCAGTACTTC

v_gene: TRBV5-1
j_gene: TRBJ2-3
abundance: NA
d_gene: NA
len: 16
CDR3aa: CASSLARVSLTDTQYF
CDR3nt: TGCGCCAGCAGCTTGGCGCGCGTCTCCCTCACAGATACGCAGTATTTT

v_gene: TRBV12-3/TRBV12-4
j_gene: TRBJ2-7
abundance: few
d_gene: NA
len: 13
CDR3aa: CASTSGVSYEQYF
CDR3nt: TGTGCCAGCACTTCAGGGGTCAGCTACGAGCAGTACTTC

v_gene: TRBV29-1
j_gene: TRBJ2-3
abundance: NA
d_gene: NA
len: 11
CDR3aa: CSVFRTDTQYF
CDR3nt: TGCAGCGTTTTCCGGACAGATACGCAGTATTTT

v_gene: TRBV20-1
j_gene: TRBJ1-2
abundance: many
d_gene: NA
len: 11
CDR3aa: CSATSGGGYTF
CDR3nt: TGCAGTGCTACCAGTGGGGGTGGCTACACCTTC

v_gene: TRBV10-1
j_gene: TRBJ2-7
abundance: NA
d_gene: TRBD1
len: 14
CDR3aa: CASWHGTGSYEQYF
CDR3nt: TGCGCCAGTTGGCACGGGACAGGATCCTACGAGCAGTACTTC

v_gene: TRBV7-2
j_gene: TRBJ2-7
abundance: NA
d_gene: TRBD1
len: 16
CDR3aa: CASSLRAVQGSYEQYF
CDR3nt: TGTGCCAGCAGCTTAAGGGCAGTACAGGGGTCCTACGAGCAGTACTTC

v_gene: TRBV29-1
j_gene: TRBJ2-7
abundance: many
d_gene: NA
len: 12
CDR3aa: CSVVQMGYEQYF
CDR3nt: TGCAGCGTTGTCCAGATGGGCTACGAGCAGTACTTC

v_gene: TRBV27
j_gene: TRBJ2-5
abundance: NA
d_gene: NA
len: 14
CDR3aa: CASSERTPRETQYF
CDR3nt: TGTGCCAGCAGTGAAAGGACTCCTCGGGAGACCCAGTACTTC

v_gene: TRBV12-3/TRBV12-4
j_gene: TRBJ2-7
abundance: NA
d_gene: TRBD2
len: 14
CDR3aa: CASRVAGGPREQYF
CDR3nt: TGTGCCAGCAGGGTAGCGGGAGGGCCAAGGGAGCAGTACTTC

v_gene: TRBV18
j_gene: TRBJ2-3
abundance: few
d_gene: TRBD1
len: 16
CDR3aa: CASSPQGAMGTDTQYF
CDR3nt: TGTGCCAGCTCACCTCAGGGGGCGATGGGCACAGATACGCAGTATTTT

v_gene: TRBV12-3/TRBV12-4
j_gene: TRBJ2-5
abundance: few
d_gene: NA
len: 14
CDR3aa: CASRPRTGKETQYF
CDR3nt: TGTGCCAGCAGACCTCGGACTGGGAAAGAGACCCAGTACTTC

v_gene: TRBV21-1
j_gene: TRBJ2-4
abundance: NA
d_gene: NA
len: 15
CDR3aa: CATEDRQLAKNIQYF
CDR3nt: TGTGCCACCGAAGACAGACAGCTAGCCAAAAACATTCAGTACTTC

v_gene: TRBV13
j_gene: TRBJ2-7
abundance: few
d_gene: TRBD2
len: 14
CDR3aa: CASSRKGLEGEQYF
CDR3nt: TGTGCCAGCAGCCGGAAGGGACTAGAAGGCGAGCAGTACTTC

v_gene: TRBV6-5
j_gene: TRBJ2-7
abundance: NA
d_gene: TRBD2
len: 11
CDR3aa: CASSYSGGKYF
CDR3nt: TGTGCCAGCAGTTACTCGGGGGGGAAGTACTTC

v_gene: TRBV5-1
j_gene: TRBJ2-1
abundance: NA
d_gene: TRBD2
len: 15
CDR3aa: CASSPTSTSYNEQFF
CDR3nt: TGCGCCAGCAGCCCGACTAGCACCTCCTACAATGAGCAGTTCTTC

v_gene: TRBV4-2
j_gene: TRBJ2-2
abundance: NA
d_gene: TRBD2
len: 18
CDR3aa: CASSQQIAGGPYTGELFF
CDR3nt: TGTGCCAGCAGCCAACAAATAGCGGGGGGGCCCTACACCGGGGAGCTGTTTTTT

v_gene: TRBV5-1
j_gene: TRBJ2-1
abundance: NA
d_gene: TRBD2
len: 17
CDR3aa: CASSRGLAGVRYNEQFF
CDR3nt: TGCGCCAGCAGCAGGGGACTAGCGGGGGTCCGCTACAATGAGCAGTTCTTC

v_gene: TRBV29-1
j_gene: TRBJ2-7
abundance: few
d_gene: NA
len: 13
CDR3aa: CSVDAGKAYEQYF
CDR3nt: TGCAGCGTTGACGCGGGGAAAGCCTACGAGCAGTACTTC

v_gene: TRBV10-3
j_gene: TRBJ2-7
abundance: NA
d_gene: NA
len: 12
CDR3aa: CAIRDGSYEQYF
CDR3nt: TGTGCCATCAGGGACGGGTCCTACGAGCAGTACTTC

v_gene: TRBV12-3/TRBV12-4
j_gene: TRBJ2-3
abundance: few
d_gene: TRBD2
len: 16
CDR3aa: CASSSLGGASTDTQYF
CDR3nt: TGTGCCAGCAGTTCGCTCGGGGGGGCGAGCACAGATACGCAGTATTTT

v_gene: TRBV3-1
j_gene: TRBJ2-3
abundance: NA
d_gene: TRBD2
len: 14
CDR3aa: CASRELAGGDTQYF
CDR3nt: TGTGCCAGCCGGGAGCTAGCGGGAGGAGATACGCAGTATTTT

v_gene: TRBV27
j_gene: TRBJ1-1
abundance: few
d_gene: NA
len: 14
CDR3aa: CASSYEGLNTEAFF
CDR3nt: TGTGCCAGCAGTTACGAGGGGTTGAACACTGAAGCTTTCTTT

v_gene: TRBV20-1
j_gene: TRBJ2-3
abundance: NA
d_gene: TRBD2
len: 15
CDR3aa: CSAQAPGLATDTQYF
CDR3nt: TGCAGTGCTCAAGCCCCGGGACTAGCTACAGATACGCAGTATTTT

v_gene: TRBV12-3/TRBV12-4
j_gene: TRBJ2-1
abundance: NA
d_gene: NA
len: 12
CDR3aa: CASSSRADERFF
CDR3nt: TGTGCCAGCAGTTCCCGAGCCGATGAGCGGTTCTTC

v_gene: TRBV20-1
j_gene: TRBJ2-1
abundance: NA
d_gene: TRBD2
len: 15
CDR3aa: CSAALGEGWGNEQFF
CDR3nt: TGCAGTGCTGCCCTCGGGGAGGGGTGGGGCAATGAGCAGTTCTTC

v_gene: TRBV12-3/TRBV12-4
j_gene: TRBJ1-5
abundance: many
d_gene: NA
len: 12
CDR3aa: CASSFSNQPQHF
CDR3nt: TGTGCCAGCAGTTTCAGCAATCAGCCCCAGCATTTT

v_gene: TRBV27
j_gene: TRBJ1-1
abundance: NA
d_gene: NA
len: 13
CDR3aa: CASSLQSWTEAFF
CDR3nt: TGTGCCAGCAGTTTACAGTCTTGGACTGAAGCTTTCTTT

v_gene: TRBV12-3/TRBV12-4
j_gene: TRBJ2-1
abundance: NA
d_gene: NA
len: 14
CDR3aa: CASQRGSSYNEQFF
CDR3nt: TGTGCCAGCCAAAGGGGGAGCTCCTACAATGAGCAGTTCTTC